The 27 T cell receptor beta chains listed next were all sequenced from one sample in a study of shared clonotypes between healthy human individuals. Generated by immunoSEQ multiplex PCR, the TCRdb table keeps only in-frame clones and is missing some. The table has about 360,000 clones, more than 60% seen once; the top ten hold 10%. Material for sequencing was memory CD4+ T cells sorted from blood. Subset noted: CD45RA-negative fraction. The origin of the receptors is a man aged 25-40 years in good health.

The V call is TRBV6-5, the J call TRBJ2-5, with D unclear. V lost 8 bases and J 4 bases, leaving 8 bases between the germline ends. This CDR3 is 11 amino acids long. Germline assignment: CDR1 MNHEY and CDR2 SVGAGI. The CDR3 sequence: CASSHGETQYF. The CDR3 coding sequence is TGTGCCAGCTCTCATGGAGAGACCCAGTACTTC.

J is TRBJ1-4 and V is TRBV30; D possibly corresponds to TRBD1 (6 bases). Trimming cost V 1 base and J 0 bases, with 12 bases left between them. Germline V gene data show CDR1 as GTSNPN and CDR2 as SVGIG (reference sequence). This CDR3 has 16 amino acids. CDR3 region: CAWSEGAGATNEKLFF. Here the CDR3 DNA reads TGTGCCTGGAGTGAGGGTGCAGGGGCAACTAATGAAAAACTGTTTTTT.

The genes are TRBV5-1 and TRBJ1-2, with 10 bases lining up with TRBD1. The CDR3 extends over 16 amino acids. The J segment lost 4 bases and the V segment lost 0 bases, leaving 6 bases of the junction unmatched. Germline V gene data show CDR1 as SGHRS and CDR2 as YFSETQ. The CDR3 spells CASSLGTGGTSYGYTF. The DNA of the CDR3 is TGCGCCAGCAGCTTGGGGACAGGGGGAACCTCCTATGGCTACACCTTC.

A single count supports this clone. Other nucleotide sequences in the sample specify the same CDR3. The J gene is TRBJ2-3, the V gene TRBV5-1, with 9 nucleotides matching TRBD2. V gave up 0 bases and J gave up 2 bases; unmatched junction bases: 4. Looked up from germline, CDR1 is SGHRS and CDR2 is YFSETQ. This CDR3 is built from 16 residues. CDR3 nucleotide sequence: TGCGCCAGCAGCTTGGCTTTAGCGGGGGCCACAGATACGCAGTATTTT. This gives the protein CASSLALAGATDTQYF.

The chain employs TRBV2 and TRBJ1-1, with D unresolved. V lost 2 bases, J lost 5 bases, and 9 bases lay in between. Germline CDR1 is SNHLY and CDR2 is FYNNEI. The CDR3 length is 13 residues. CDR3 sequence: CASSEQVRTEAFF. The DNA for the CDR3 is TGTGCCAGCAGTGAACAAGTTAGGACTGAAGCTTTCTTT. Full variable domain (outside the CDR3, taken from reference TRBV2 and TRBJ1-1): EPEVTQTPSHQVTQMGQEVILRCVPISNHLYFYWYRQILGQKVEFLVSFYNNEISEKSEIFDDQFSVERPDGSNFTLKIRSTKLEDSAMYFCASSEQVRTEAFFGQGTRLTVV.

The CDR3: CASTAGELFF. The CDR3 nucleotides read TGTGCCAGCACGGCCGGGGAGCTGTTTTTT. The chain joins TRBV6-1 to TRBJ2-2; no reliable D call. The CDR3 is made up of 10 amino acids. The V end lost 7 bases, the J end lost 6 bases, and 3 bases lay between the germline ends. Looked up from germline, CDR1 is MNHNS and CDR2 is SASEGT.

A note on this clone: Other nucleotide sequences from this sample produce the same CDR3. This chain uses TRBV9 with TRBJ2-1; TRBD1 matches 9 bases. Germline V gives CDR1 SGDLS, CDR2 YYNGEE. J lost 2 bases, V lost 2 bases, and 2 bases had no gene match. The CDR3 has 15 residues. The CDR3 sequence: CASSVGTGTYNEQFF. The CDR3 DNA follows: TGTGCCAGCAGCGTCGGGACAGGGACCTACAATGAGCAGTTCTTC.

This clone has only a few counts. The genes are TRBV5-4 and TRBJ2-3, with D unclear. V was pared by 0 bases and J by 0 bases, with 8 bases between. This CDR3 is built from 15 residues. Germline V CDR1 and CDR2: SGHNT, YYREEE (reference sequence). CDR3 sequence: CASSLGLTSTDTQYF. In DNA, the CDR3 is TGTGCCAGCAGCTTGGGACTCACTAGCACAGATACGCAGTATTTT. The complete variable domain, with remaining parts taken from reference TRBV5-4 and TRBJ2-3, reads ETGVTQSPTHLIKTRGQQVTLRCSSQSGHNTVSWYQQALGQGPQFIFQYYREEENGRGNFPPRFSGLQFPNYSSELNVNALELDDSALYLCASSLGLTSTDTQYFGPGTRLTVL.

The J gene is TRBJ2-3, the V gene TRBV9; TRBD2 aligns across 7 bases. CDR1 and CDR2 (germline): SGDLS, YYNGEE. The CDR3 is made up of 15 amino acids. With 0 bases clipped from V and 6 bases from J, the junction kept 7 bases outside the gene matches. The CDR3 region is CASSVEVRGGDTQYF. The CDR3, as DNA: TGTGCCAGCAGCGTAGAAGTTCGGGGAGGGGATACGCAGTATTTT.

The chain has TRBV6-1 and TRBJ1-4; TRBD1 matches 7 bases. The CDR3 has 14 amino acids. Germline V lookup: CDR1 MNHNS, CDR2 SASEGT. V lost 5 bases, J lost 2 bases, and 2 bases stayed unmatched. The CDR3 nucleotides read TGTGCCAGCAGTTCAGGGGGGACTAATGAAAAACTGTTTTTT. Translation: CASSSGGTNEKLFF.

This rearrangement joins TRBV11-3 to TRBJ2-7, with D tentatively TRBD1 (7 bases). This CDR3 has 14 amino acids. V lost 7 bases to trimming and J lost 5 bases, with 18 bases between them. CDR1 and CDR2 from the germline V gene are SGHNT and YENEEA. The chain's CDR3 is CASMDRTKRDEQYF. CDR3 in DNA: TGTGCCAGCATGGACAGGACTAAGCGAGACGAGCAGTACTTC.

The genes are TRBV19 and TRBJ2-1; D might be TRBD2 (6 bases). V dropped 4 bases and J dropped 5 bases, with 24 bases sitting between them. CDR3 size: 18 residues. Germline CDR1 is LNHDA and CDR2 is SQIVND (reference sequence). The CDR3 sequence is CASSTSADPGRTHNEQFF. Written as DNA, the CDR3 is TGTGCCAGTAGTACGTCAGCGGACCCGGGGAGGACACACAATGAGCAGTTCTTC.

This clone was seen ten or more times. V usage is TRBV7-8 and J usage is TRBJ2-2; possibly TRBD1 for D (6 bases). In germline, CDR1 is SGHVS, CDR2 FQNEAQ. The length of the CDR3 is 19 residues. Trimming stripped 8 bases from V and 5 bases from J, with 30 bases between. The CDR3 bases are TGTGCCAGCTGCCTCCGCCCCCAGACAGGCCTTATCGATACCGGGGAGCTGTTTTTT. Its protein is CASCLRPQTGLIDTGELFF.

This clone was counted many times. The chain has TRBV11-3 and TRBJ2-7, with 12 positions matching TRBD1. Germline V CDR1 and CDR2: SGHNT, YENEEA. The V and J ends lost 5 bases and 5 bases, in that order; junction bases with no gene match: 4. The CDR3 is made up of 14 amino acids. CDR3 in DNA: TGTGCCAGCAGCAAAGGGACAGGGGGCGACGAGCAGTACTTC. The encoded protein is CASSKGTGGDEQYF.

The chain combines TRBV29-1 with TRBJ2-1; 10 nucleotides agree with TRBD2. V lost 4 bases, J lost 3 bases, and 3 bases stayed unmatched. The CDR3 is 14 residues long. Germline loops: CDR1 SQVTM, CDR2 ANQGSEA. CDR3 bases: TGCAGCGTTGCTGGGACTAGCGACTACAATGAGCAGTTCTTC. Its translation: CSVAGTSDYNEQFF.

The chain recombines TRBV11-3 with TRBJ2-3, with 8 bases lining up with TRBD2. The CDR3 consists of 18 residues. V lost 3 bases, J lost 5 bases, and 16 bases stayed unmatched. Germline CDR1 is SGHNT and CDR2 is YENEEA. Written as DNA, the CDR3 is TGTGCCAGCAGCTTTGGGCCAACGCGGGGGGTCGGGGGAGATACGCAGTATTTT. Protein product: CASSFGPTRGVGGDTQYF.

The chain combines TRBV5-1 with TRBJ2-1; D is possibly TRBD1 (6 bases). Germline loops: CDR1 SGHRS, CDR2 YFSETQ. V was pared by 4 bases and J by 3 bases, with 17 bases between. The CDR3 length is 16 residues. The CDR3, as DNA: TGCGCCAGCAGCCAAACAGGGATCCTACACTACAATGAGCAGTTCTTC. This encodes CASSQTGILHYNEQFF.

The gene calls are TRBV11-2 and TRBJ2-4; 7 bases line up with TRBD1. The V segment lost 2 bases and the J segment 3 bases; nucleotides outside the gene matches: 4. CDR3 length: 15 residues. CDR1 is SGHAT, CDR2 FQNNGV, per germline. This CDR3 reads CASSLIRDSKNIQYF. CDR3 coding DNA: TGTGCCAGCAGCTTAATTCGGGACAGCAAAAACATTCAGTACTTC.

The chain employs TRBV7-8 and TRBJ2-6; 7 bases fit TRBD1. The J segment lost 0 bases and the V segment lost 2 bases, leaving 4 bases of the junction unmatched. CDR3 length: 17 residues. Germline V gives CDR1 SGHVS, CDR2 FQNEAQ. The CDR3 nucleotides read TGTGCCAGCAGCTTACGGACAGGCCGCTCTGGGGCCAACGTCCTGACTTTC. The encoded protein is CASSLRTGRSGANVLTF.

The V call is TRBV9, the J call TRBJ1-1; D not certain. The germline V gene encodes CDR1 SGDLS and CDR2 YYNGEE. The CDR3 length is 16 residues. Trimming removed 0 bases from V and 6 bases from J, with 18 bases in between. The CDR3 bases are TGTGCCAGCAGCGTAGTCGGGGAAGTTCAGTTCGCTGAAGCTTTCTTT. Translation gives CASSVVGEVQFAEAFF.

The gene calls are TRBV11-2 and TRBJ1-1, with 7 bases aligning to TRBD1. J lost 5 bases, V lost 3 bases, and 15 bases had no gene match. The CDR3 has 17 amino acids. CDR1 is SGHAT, CDR2 FQNNGV, per germline. The CDR3 loop is CASSFPSTGRMGTEAFF. The CDR3 nucleotides read TGTGCCAGCAGCTTTCCATCGACAGGGAGGATGGGGACTGAAGCTTTCTTT. The whole variable domain, filled in from reference TRBV11-2 and TRBJ1-1, reads EAGVAQSPRYKIIEKRQSVAFWCNPISGHATLYWYQQILGQGPKLLIQFQNNGVVDDSQLPKDRFSAERLKGVDSTLKIQPAKLEDSAVYLCASSFPSTGRMGTEAFFGQGTRLTVV.

V is TRBV5-1 and J is TRBJ2-1; 12 bases are shared with TRBD2. This CDR3 is built from 19 residues. J lost 0 bases, V lost 2 bases, and 9 bases had no gene match. CDR1 and CDR2 (germline): SGHRS, YFSETQ. CDR3 in amino acids: CASSFGLAGSRGSYNEQFF. DNA of the CDR3: TGCGCCAGCAGCTTCGGACTAGCGGGATCGCGGGGCTCCTACAATGAGCAGTTCTTC. Supplemented by reference TRBV5-1 and TRBJ2-1, the full variable domain reads KAGVTQTPRYLIKTRGQQVTLSCSPISGHRSVSWYQQTPGQGLQFLFEYFSETQRNKGNFPGRFSGRQFSNSRSEMNVSTLELGDSALYLCASSFGLAGSRGSYNEQFFGPGTRLTVL.

V is TRBV12-5 and J is TRBJ2-1, with 14 bases lining up with TRBD2. The V gene end was trimmed by 1 base and the J gene end by 2 bases; junction bases not matched to a gene: 7. Germline assignment: CDR1 LGHNT and CDR2 FRNRAP. The CDR3 is 19 amino acids. The CDR3 DNA follows: TGTGCTAGTGGTTTGGGCTCCGGGACTAGCGGGAGTACCTACAATGAGCAGTTCTTC. It specifies CASGLGSGTSGSTYNEQFF.

The chain joins TRBV5-1 to TRBJ1-1, with D tentatively TRBD1 (5 bases). Trimming left V 2 bases short and J 5 bases short, with 10 bases between. The germline CDR1 and CDR2 sequences are SGHRS and YFSETQ. The CDR3 consists of 13 residues. CDR3 DNA: TGCGCCAGCAGCTTCCAGGGAGGTACTGAAGCTTTCTTT. Translating gives CASSFQGGTEAFF.

The rearrangement links TRBV6-5 to TRBJ1-4, with D tentatively TRBD1 (5 bases). CDR3 length: 15 residues. CDR1 and CDR2 from the germline V gene are MNHEY and SVGAGI. V was pared by 6 bases and J by 7 bases, with 18 bases between. CDR3 residues: CASRKAPREGEKLFF. The CDR3, as DNA: TGTGCCAGCAGAAAAGCACCCAGGGAGGGTGAAAAACTGTTTTTT.

The DNA of the CDR3 is TGTGCCAGCAGCATAGGACAGGGGTTGGGCGAGCAGTACTTC. This sequence encodes CASSIGQGLGEQYF. The chain has TRBV7-2 and TRBJ2-7; 9 bases align to TRBD1. The length of the CDR3 is 14 residues. Trimming at V came to 5 bases and at J to 6 bases, leaving 8 bases not matched to a gene. Germline V gives CDR1 SGHTA, CDR2 FQGNSA.

The rearrangement joins TRBV7-9 to TRBJ2-1; D uncertain. CDR3 length equals 16 residues. Germline values: CDR1 SEHNR, CDR2 FQNEAQ (reference sequence). The V and J ends lost 10 bases and 0 bases respectively, with 19 bases between them. In DNA form, the CDR3 reads TGTGCCACCGGCCGAGGCTCGTCCAGCTCCTACAATGAGCAGTTCTTC. Its protein is CATGRGSSSSYNEQFF.